This TCR beta chain was found in a study of T cells in Graves' hyperthyroidism and ophthalmopathy. About the study: Sampling of peripheral blood happened at initial diagnosis, prior to any treatment.

As regards this clonotype: The antigen is unknown. A read error may account for a junction end that differs from germline.

There were TCR beta CDR3 regions amplified from RNA transcripts. Primed by the HTBI set, a first-round RT-PCR was run on the TCR CDR3. TCRdb reanalysed the multiplex PCR reads using MiXCR and keeps one entry per CDR3 protein. Of a few hundred thousand distinct CDR3 sequences listed, roughly 22% are singletons. Fresh peripheral blood, around 9.3 ml, was the source of the PBMCs. Overall study results and limits: A model using 13 V-J features told ophthalmopathy apart from stable hyperthyroidism.

This CDR3 contains 16 residues. Germline V lookup: CDR1 MDHEN, CDR2 SYDVKM. This chain joins TRBV28 and TRBJ2-2, with 9 bases fitting TRBD1. This receptor was obtained from a woman aged 65 to 85 with Graves' ophthalmopathy. The sample consisted of blood. CDR3 residues: CVSRGTDRGNTGELFF. The CDR3, as DNA: TGTGTCAGCAGGGGAACGGACAGGGGCAACACCGGGGAGCTGTTTTTT.